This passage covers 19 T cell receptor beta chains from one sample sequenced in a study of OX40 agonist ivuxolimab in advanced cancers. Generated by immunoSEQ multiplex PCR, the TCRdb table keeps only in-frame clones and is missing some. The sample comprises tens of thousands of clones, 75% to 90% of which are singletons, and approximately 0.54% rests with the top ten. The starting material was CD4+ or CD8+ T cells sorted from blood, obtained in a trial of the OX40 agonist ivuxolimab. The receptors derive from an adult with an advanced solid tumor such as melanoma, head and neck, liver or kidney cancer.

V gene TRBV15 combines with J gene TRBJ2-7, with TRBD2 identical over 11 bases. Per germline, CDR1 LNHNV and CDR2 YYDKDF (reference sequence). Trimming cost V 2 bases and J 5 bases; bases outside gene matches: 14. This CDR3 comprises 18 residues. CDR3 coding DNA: TGTGCCACCAGCAGATCCCAGACTACTAGCGGGAGACTACACGAGCAGTACTTC. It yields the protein CATSRSQTTSGRLHEQYF.

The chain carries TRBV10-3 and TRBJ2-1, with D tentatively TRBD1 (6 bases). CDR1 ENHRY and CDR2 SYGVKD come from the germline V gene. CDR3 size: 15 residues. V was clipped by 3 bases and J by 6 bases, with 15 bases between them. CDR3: CAISDGPGVSNEQFF. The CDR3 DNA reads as TGTGCCATCAGTGACGGCCCAGGGGTTAGCAATGAGCAGTTCTTC.

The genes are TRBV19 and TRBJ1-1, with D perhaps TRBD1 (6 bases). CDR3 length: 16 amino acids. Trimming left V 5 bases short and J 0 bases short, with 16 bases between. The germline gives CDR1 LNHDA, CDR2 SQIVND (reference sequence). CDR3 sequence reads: CASSVTGGNLNTEAFF. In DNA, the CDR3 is TGTGCCAGTAGTGTTACCGGGGGCAATTTGAACACTGAAGCTTTCTTT.

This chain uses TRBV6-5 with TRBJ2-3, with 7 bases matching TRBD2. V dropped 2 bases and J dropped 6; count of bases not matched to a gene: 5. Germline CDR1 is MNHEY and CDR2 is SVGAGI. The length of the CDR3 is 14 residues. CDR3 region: CASSYLGRADTQYF. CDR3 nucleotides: TGTGCCAGCAGTTACCTTGGGAGGGCGGATACGCAGTATTTT.

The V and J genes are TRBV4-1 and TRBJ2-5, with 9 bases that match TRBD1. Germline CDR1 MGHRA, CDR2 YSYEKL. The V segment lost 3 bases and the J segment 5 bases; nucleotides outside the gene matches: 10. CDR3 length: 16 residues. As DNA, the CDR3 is TGCGCCAGCAGCCACCCCGGGACAGGGTTGGTCGAGACCCAGTACTTC. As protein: CASSHPGTGLVETQYF.

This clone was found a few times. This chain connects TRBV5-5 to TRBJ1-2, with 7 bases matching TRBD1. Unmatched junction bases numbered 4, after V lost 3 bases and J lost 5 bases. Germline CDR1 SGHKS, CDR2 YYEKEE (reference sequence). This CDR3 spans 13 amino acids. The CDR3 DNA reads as TGTGCCAGCAGCTCGGGGGGACAGTATGGCTACACCTTC. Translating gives CASSSGGQYGYTF.

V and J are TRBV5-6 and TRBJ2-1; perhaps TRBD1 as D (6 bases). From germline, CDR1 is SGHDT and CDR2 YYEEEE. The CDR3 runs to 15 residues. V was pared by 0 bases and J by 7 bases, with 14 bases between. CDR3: CASSLGQGQYNEQFF. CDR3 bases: TGTGCCAGCAGCTTGGGGCAGGGGCAGTATAATGAGCAGTTCTTC.

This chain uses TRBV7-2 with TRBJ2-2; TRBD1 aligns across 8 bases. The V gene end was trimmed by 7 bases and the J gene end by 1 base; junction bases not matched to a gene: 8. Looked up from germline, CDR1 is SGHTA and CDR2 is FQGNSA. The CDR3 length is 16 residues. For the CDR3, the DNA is TGTGCCAGCACCTCTCAGGGGGCAGGGAACACCGGGGAGCTGTTTTTT. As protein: CASTSQGAGNTGELFF.

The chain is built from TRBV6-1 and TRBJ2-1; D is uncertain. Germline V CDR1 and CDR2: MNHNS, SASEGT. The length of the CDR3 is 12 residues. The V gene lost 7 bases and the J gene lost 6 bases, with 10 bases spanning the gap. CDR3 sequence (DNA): TGTGCCAGCAATAAGGTGGGCAATGAGCAGTTCTTC. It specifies CASNKVGNEQFF.

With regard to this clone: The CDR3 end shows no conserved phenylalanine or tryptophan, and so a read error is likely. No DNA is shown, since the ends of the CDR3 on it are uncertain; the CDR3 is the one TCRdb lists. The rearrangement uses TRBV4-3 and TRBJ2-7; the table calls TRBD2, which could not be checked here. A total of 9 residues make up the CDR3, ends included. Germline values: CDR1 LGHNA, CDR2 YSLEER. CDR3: CASSHRTAA.

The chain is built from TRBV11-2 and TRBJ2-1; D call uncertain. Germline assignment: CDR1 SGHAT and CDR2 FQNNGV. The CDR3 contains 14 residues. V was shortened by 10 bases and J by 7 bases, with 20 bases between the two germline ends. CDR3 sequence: CATSRDPFFNEQFF. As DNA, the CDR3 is TGTGCCACCTCGAGAGATCCATTCTTTAATGAGCAGTTCTTC.

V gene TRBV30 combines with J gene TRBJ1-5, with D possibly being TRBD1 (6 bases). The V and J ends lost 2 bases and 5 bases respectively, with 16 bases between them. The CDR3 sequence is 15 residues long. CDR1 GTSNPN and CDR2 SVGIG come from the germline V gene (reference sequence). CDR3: CAWSRDRDTYQPQHF. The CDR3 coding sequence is TGTGCCTGGAGTCGAGACCGGGACACATATCAGCCCCAGCATTTT.

This chain's CDR3 is CASSNNWQGVEQYF. The CDR3 DNA follows: TGTGCCAGTAGTAATAATTGGCAGGGCGTCGAGCAGTACTTC. The gene calls are TRBV19 and TRBJ2-7; a weak D match, TRBD1 (5 bases). This CDR3 has 14 residues. CDR1 is LNHDA, CDR2 SQIVND, per germline (reference sequence). The V end was cut by 4 bases, the J end by 6 bases, with 16 bases between.

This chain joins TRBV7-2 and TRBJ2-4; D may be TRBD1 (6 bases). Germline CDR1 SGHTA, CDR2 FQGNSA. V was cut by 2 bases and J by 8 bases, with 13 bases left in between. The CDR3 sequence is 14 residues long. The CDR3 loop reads CASSLSRGPDIQYF. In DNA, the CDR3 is TGTGCCAGCAGCTTATCCAGGGGTCCGGACATTCAGTACTTC.

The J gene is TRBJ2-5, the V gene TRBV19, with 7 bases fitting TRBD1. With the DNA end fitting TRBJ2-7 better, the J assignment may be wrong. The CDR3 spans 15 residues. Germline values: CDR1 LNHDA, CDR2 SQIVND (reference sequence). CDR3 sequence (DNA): TGTGCCAGTAGTGCTACGACAGGGCACTACTACGAGCAGTACTTC. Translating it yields CASSATTGHYYEQYF.

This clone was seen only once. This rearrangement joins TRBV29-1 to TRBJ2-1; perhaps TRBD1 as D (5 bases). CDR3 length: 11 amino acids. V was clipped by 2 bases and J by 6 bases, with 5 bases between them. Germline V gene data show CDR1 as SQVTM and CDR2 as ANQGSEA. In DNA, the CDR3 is TGCAGCGTTGAACAGGGCAATGAGCAGTTCTTC. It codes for CSVEQGNEQFF.

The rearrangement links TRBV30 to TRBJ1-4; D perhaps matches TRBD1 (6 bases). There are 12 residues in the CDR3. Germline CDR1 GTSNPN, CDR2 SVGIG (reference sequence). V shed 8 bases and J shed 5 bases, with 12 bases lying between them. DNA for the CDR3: TGTGCCCGGGGGCAGGGGAATGAAAAACTGTTTTTT. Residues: CARGQGNEKLFF.

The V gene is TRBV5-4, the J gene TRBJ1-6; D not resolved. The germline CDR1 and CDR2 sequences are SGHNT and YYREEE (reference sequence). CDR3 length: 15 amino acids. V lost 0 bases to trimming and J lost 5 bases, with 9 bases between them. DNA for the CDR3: TGTGCCAGCAGCTTGGATTCCTTTAATAATTCACCCCTCCACTTT. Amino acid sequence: CASSLDSFNNSPLHF.

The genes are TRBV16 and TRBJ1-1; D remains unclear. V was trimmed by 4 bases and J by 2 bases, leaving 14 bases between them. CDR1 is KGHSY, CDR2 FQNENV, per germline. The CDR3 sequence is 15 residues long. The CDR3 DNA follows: TGTGCCAGCAGCCGCCGGCAACCGGGAAACACTGAAGCTTTCTTT. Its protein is CASSRRQPGNTEAFF.